These 8 T cell receptor beta chains came from one sample sequenced in a study of T-cell memory formation after mild COVID-19. Each CDR3 protein gets one entry after TCRdb re-called the 5' RACE reads with MiXCR. The sample yields 450,000 or so distinct CDR3 sequences, around 27% seen once. Sequenced: PBMCs or a T cell subset sorted from them (not recorded which). The receptors originated from an adult woman who had mild COVID-19 (a few samples of this study predate the infection). Cell type and time point are not known.

The V and J genes are TRBV25-1 and TRBJ2-1; tentatively, D is TRBD1 (6 bases). In germline, CDR1 is MGHDK, CDR2 SYGVNS. V lost 1 base and J 7 bases, leaving 8 bases between the germline ends. The CDR3 sequence is 13 residues long. The CDR3 loop is CASSEFGQNEQFF. CDR3 in DNA: TGTGCCAGCAGTGAATTCGGACAGAATGAGCAGTTCTTC.

This CDR3 reads CASSVATGYGYTF. DNA for the CDR3: TGTGCCAGCAGCGTAGCGACAGGGTATGGCTACACCTTC. The gene calls are TRBV13 and TRBJ1-2; 7 bases are shared with TRBD1. Per the germline V gene, CDR1 is PRHDT and CDR2 is FYEKMQ (reference sequence). CDR3 size: 13 residues. Trimming at V came to 5 bases and at J to 5 bases, leaving 5 bases not matched to a gene.

This clonotype turned up a few times. This chain joins TRBV25-1 and TRBJ2-7, with D uncertain. CDR1 is MGHDK and CDR2 is SYGVNS in the germline V gene. V dropped 7 bases and J dropped 2 bases, with 6 bases sitting between them. The CDR3 totals 11 residues. CDR3 coding DNA: TGTGCCAGCAAAAAGACCTACGAGCAGTACTTC. Translated: CASKKTYEQYF.

This clonotype appeared a few times. J is TRBJ2-1 and V is TRBV25-1; D is unclear. Trimming stripped 3 bases from V and 5 bases from J, with 11 bases between. The CDR3 totals 14 residues. Germline lookup yields CDR1 MGHDK and CDR2 SYGVNS. CDR3 bases: TGTGCCAGCAGTGAGTCGATGGCGGACAATGAGCAGTTCTTC. Its translation is CASSESMADNEQFF. The variable domain in full, with the rest retrieved from reference TRBV25-1 and TRBJ2-1, is EADIYQTPRYLVIGTGKKITLECSQTMGHDKMYWYQQDPGMELHLIHYSYGVNSTEKGDLSSESTVSRIRTEHFPLTLESARPSHTSQYLCASSESMADNEQFFGPGTRLTVL.

This clonotype was seen ten or more times. V usage is TRBV11-2 and J usage is TRBJ2-7; D may be TRBD1 (5 bases). Trimming shortened V by 3 bases and J by 6 bases, and 15 bases separated the two germline ends. In germline, CDR1 is SGHAT, CDR2 FQNNGV. This CDR3 contains 14 residues. The CDR3 loop reads CASSLAGYLGEQYF. CDR3 coding DNA: TGTGCCAGCAGCTTGGCAGGGTATTTGGGCGAGCAGTACTTC.

The chain combines TRBV30 with TRBJ2-3; D gene ambiguous. This CDR3 comprises 12 residues. V lost 5 bases and J lost 2, with 8 bases in between. Looked up from germline, CDR1 is GTSNPN and CDR2 is SVGIG (reference sequence). The CDR3 nucleotides read TGTGCCTGGGCCGTGGCCACAGATACGCAGTATTTT. Translated: CAWAVATDTQYF.

In this sample, this clonotype turned up a few times. The V call is TRBV6-1, the J call TRBJ2-7; TRBD1 matches at 11 bases. V gave up 6 bases and J gave up 2 bases; unmatched junction bases: 9. The CDR3 length is 16 residues. Germline V gene lookup returns CDR1 MNHNS and CDR2 SASEGT. CDR3 residues: CASSPELGQGAYEQYF. For the CDR3, the DNA is TGTGCCAGCAGCCCAGAACTGGGACAGGGGGCCTACGAGCAGTACTTC.

This clonotype was detected a few times. V gene TRBV6-2 or TRBV6-3 combines with J gene TRBJ2-1; 8 nucleotides line up with TRBD2. Germline CDR1 and CDR2: MNHEY and SVGEGT. The V segment lost 8 bases and the J segment 6 bases; nucleotides outside the gene matches: 9. This CDR3 has 14 residues. CDR3 region: CASLLRGGSNEQFF. The DNA of the CDR3 is TGTGCCAGCCTTCTACGGGGGGGATCCAATGAGCAGTTCTTC.